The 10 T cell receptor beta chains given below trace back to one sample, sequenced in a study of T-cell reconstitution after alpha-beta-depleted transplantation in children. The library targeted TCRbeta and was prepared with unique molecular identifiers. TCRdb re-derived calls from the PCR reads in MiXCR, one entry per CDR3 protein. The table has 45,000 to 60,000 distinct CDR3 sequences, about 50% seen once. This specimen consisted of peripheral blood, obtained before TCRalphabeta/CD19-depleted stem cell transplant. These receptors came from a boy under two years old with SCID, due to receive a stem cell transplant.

CDR3 sequence: CASSVGQGFLYEQYF. In DNA, the CDR3 is TGTGCCAGCAGCGTAGGGCAGGGTTTTCTCTACGAGCAGTACTTC. The chain joins TRBV9 to TRBJ2-7; D is perhaps TRBD1 (5 bases). The CDR3 consists of 15 residues. Per the germline V gene, CDR1 is SGDLS and CDR2 is YYNGEE. The V end was cut by 0 bases, the J end by 3 bases, with 13 bases between.

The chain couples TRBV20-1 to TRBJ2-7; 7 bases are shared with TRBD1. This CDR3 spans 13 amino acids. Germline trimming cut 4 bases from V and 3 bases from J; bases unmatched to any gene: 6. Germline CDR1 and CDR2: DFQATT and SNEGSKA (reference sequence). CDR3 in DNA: TGCAGTGCTATCGGACAGGCTGACTACGAGCAGTACTTC. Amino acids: CSAIGQADYEQYF.

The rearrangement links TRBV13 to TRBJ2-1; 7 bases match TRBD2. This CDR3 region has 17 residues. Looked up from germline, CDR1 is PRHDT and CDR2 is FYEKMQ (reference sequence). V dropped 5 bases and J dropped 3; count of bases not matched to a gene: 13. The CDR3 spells CASSLSPASGDYNEQFF. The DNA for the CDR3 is TGTGCCAGCAGCCTGAGCCCGGCCAGCGGGGACTACAATGAGCAGTTCTTC.

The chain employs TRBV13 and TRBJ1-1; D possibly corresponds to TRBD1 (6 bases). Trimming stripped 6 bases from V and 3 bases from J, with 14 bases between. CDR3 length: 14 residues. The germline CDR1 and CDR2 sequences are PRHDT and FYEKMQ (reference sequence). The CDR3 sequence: CASSLGGAYTEAFF. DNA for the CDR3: TGTGCCAGCAGTCTTGGGGGGGCGTACACTGAAGCTTTCTTT. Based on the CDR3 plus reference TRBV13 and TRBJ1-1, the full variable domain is AAGVIQSPRHLIKEKRETATLKCYPIPRHDTVYWYQQGPGQDPQFLISFYEKMQSDKGSIPDRFSAQQFSDYHSELNMSSLELGDSALYFCASSLGGAYTEAFFGQGTRLTVV.

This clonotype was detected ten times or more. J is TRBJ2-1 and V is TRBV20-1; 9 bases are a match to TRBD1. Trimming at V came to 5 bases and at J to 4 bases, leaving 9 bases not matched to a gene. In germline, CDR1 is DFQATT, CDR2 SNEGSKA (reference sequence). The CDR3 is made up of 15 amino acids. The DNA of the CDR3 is TGCAGTGCTGGGTATCCGGGACAGGGTTACAATGAGCAGTTCTTC. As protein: CSAGYPGQGYNEQFF.

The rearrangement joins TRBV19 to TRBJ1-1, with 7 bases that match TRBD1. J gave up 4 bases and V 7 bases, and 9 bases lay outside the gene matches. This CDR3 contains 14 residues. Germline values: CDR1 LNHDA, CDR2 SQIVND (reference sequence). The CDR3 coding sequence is TGTGCCAGTACCCAGGGGGGGAGCCTCACTGAAGCTTTCTTT. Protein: CASTQGGSLTEAFF.

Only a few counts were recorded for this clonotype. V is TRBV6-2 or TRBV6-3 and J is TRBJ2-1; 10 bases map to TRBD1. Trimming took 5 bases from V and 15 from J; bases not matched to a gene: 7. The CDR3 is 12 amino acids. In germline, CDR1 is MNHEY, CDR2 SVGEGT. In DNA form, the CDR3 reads TGTGCCAGCAGTCGGGGGACAGGGGATAGGTTCTTC. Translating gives CASSRGTGDRFF.

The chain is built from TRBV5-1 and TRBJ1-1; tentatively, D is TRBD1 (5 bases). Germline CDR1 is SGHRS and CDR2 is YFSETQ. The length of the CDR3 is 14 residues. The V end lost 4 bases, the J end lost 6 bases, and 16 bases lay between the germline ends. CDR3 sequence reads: CASSPIQGGAEAFF. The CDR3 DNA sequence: TGCGCCAGCAGCCCAATTCAGGGAGGGGCTGAAGCTTTCTTT.

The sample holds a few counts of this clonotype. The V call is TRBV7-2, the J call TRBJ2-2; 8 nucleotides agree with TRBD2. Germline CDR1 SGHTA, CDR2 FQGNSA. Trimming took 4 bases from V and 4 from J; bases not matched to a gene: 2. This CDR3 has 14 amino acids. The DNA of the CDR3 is TGTGCCAGCAGCTCCGGGGGGGCCACCGGGGAGCTGTTTTTT. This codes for CASSSGGATGELFF.

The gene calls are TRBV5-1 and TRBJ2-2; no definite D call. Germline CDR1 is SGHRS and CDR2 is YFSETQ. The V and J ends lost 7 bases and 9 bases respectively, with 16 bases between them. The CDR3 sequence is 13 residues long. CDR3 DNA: TGCGCCAGCGGAACGGCCAGAACCCGGGAGCTGTTTTTT. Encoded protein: CASGTARTRELFF.